These T cell receptor beta chains were read from a single sample in a study of shared clonotypes between healthy human individuals. Repertoires were generated with immunoSEQ multiplex PCR, while TCRdb's copy carries only in-frame clones and drops some. The sample lists around 560,000 clones; 85% to 95% were seen once. The sequenced material came from naive CD8+ T cells sorted from blood. These receptors all come from a woman aged 25 to 45 in good health. Both conserved end residues are part of each CDR3. The D gene is left open where the match is weak. Size values are once, few and many counts, or a class for expanded clones, and some rows have none.

size	V	J	D	DNA	CDR3
NA	TRBV10-3	TRBJ1-5	NA	TGTGCCATCAGTGGAGATAGCAATCAGCCCCAGCATTTT	CAISGDSNQPQHF
NA	TRBV28	TRBJ1-2	NA	TGTGCCAGCAGTTTAAGCCACAGCTCATACTATGGCTACACCTTC	CASSLSHSSYYGYTF
NA	TRBV9	TRBJ2-1	NA	TGTGCCAGCAGCGTAGGAAGCGGATCCTACAATGAGCAGTTCTTC	CASSVGSGSYNEQFF
NA	TRBV19	TRBJ2-7	TRBD2	TGTGCCAGTAGTATAGTAGGGACTAGCGGGCAATACGAGCAGTACTTC	CASSIVGTSGQYEQYF
NA	TRBV9	TRBJ1-2	TRBD1	TGTGCCAGCAGCCCTCCGACAGGGCAAAACTATGGCTACACCTTC	CASSPPTGQNYGYTF
NA	TRBV28	TRBJ2-7	NA	TGTGCCAGCAGTTCCCCCGGGCAGGACGAGCAGTACTTC	CASSSPGQDEQYF
NA	TRBV7-9	TRBJ2-7	TRBD1	TGTGCCAGCAGCGTCCGGGACAGGGCTTACGAGCAGTACTTC	CASSVRDRAYEQYF
NA	TRBV27	TRBJ2-3	TRBD2	TGTGCCAGCAGGGAAAATAGCGGGAGGGGGACAGATACGCAGTATTTT	CASRENSGRGTDTQYF
NA	TRBV29-1	TRBJ2-7	TRBD2	TGCAGCGTTGTGCTAGCGGAGCTGAGCTCCTACGAGCAGTACTTC	CSVVLAELSSYEQYF
NA	TRBV11-1	TRBJ2-7	TRBD2	TGTGCCAGCAGCTCAGCGGGGCTCTCCTACGAGCAGTACTTC	CASSSAGLSYEQYF
NA	TRBV15	TRBJ2-5	NA	TGTGCCACCAGCAGAGGATGGGGTGACAACCAAGAGACCCAGTACTTC	CATSRGWGDNQETQYF
once	TRBV28	TRBJ1-2	NA	TGTGCCAGCAGTTTCCCAAGTGACAGGCCAGCTAACTATGGCTACACCTTC	CASSFPSDRPANYGYTF
NA	TRBV4-1	TRBJ2-7	NA	TGCGCCAGCAGCCAAAGGACGGCTAGCTCCTACGAGCAGTACTTC	CASSQRTASSYEQYF
NA	TRBV9	TRBJ2-7	NA	TGTGCCAGCAGCGATGCGTTTATGGTCGAGCAGTACTTC	CASSDAFMVEQYF
NA	TRBV2	TRBJ1-2	NA	TGTGCCAGCAGGGGGGGTAGTCGTGGCTACACCTTC	CASRGGSRGYTF
once	TRBV4-1	TRBJ2-1	TRBD2	TGCGCCAGCAGCCAAGATCCCGGGGGGGAGTACAATGAGCAGTTCTTC	CASSQDPGGEYNEQFF
NA	TRBV28	TRBJ2-7	TRBD2	TGTGCCAGCAGATGGAGCGGGACGTACGAGCAGTACTTC	CASRWSGTYEQYF
NA	TRBV27	TRBJ2-1	NA	TGTGCCAGCAGTTCCGGGACTTTCCGTACTGAGCAGTTCTTC	CASSSGTFRTEQFF
NA	TRBV6-1	TRBJ2-7	NA	TGTGCCAGCAGTGAAGATGTAGGGGAACTGAACTACGAGCAGTACTTC	CASSEDVGELNYEQYF
NA	TRBV4-2	TRBJ2-7	TRBD2	TGTGCCAGCAGGCAGGGACTAGCGGGAGTGTACGAGCAGTACTTC	CASRQGLAGVYEQYF
NA	TRBV7-9	TRBJ2-7	NA	TGTGCCAGCAGCTCGCCCTCCTACGAGCAGTACTTC	CASSSPSYEQYF
NA	TRBV15	TRBJ2-5	TRBD2	TGTGCCACCAGCGTTAGTCGGACTAGTGGAGAGACCCAGTACTTC	CATSVSRTSGETQYF
NA	TRBV6-5	TRBJ2-3	NA	TGTGCCAGCAGTTTTGGGACGGGCACAGATACGCAGTATTTT	CASSFGTGTDTQYF
NA	TRBV4-1	TRBJ1-1	NA	TGCGCCAGCAGCCAAGATGGGGCAGGGCGGGAGACTGAAGCTTTCTTT	CASSQDGAGRETEAFF
NA	TRBV4-1	TRBJ2-7	NA	TGCGCCAGCAGCCACTCGGGAGTTCTCACTGAGCAGTACTTC	CASSHSGVLTEQYF
NA	TRBV2	TRBJ1-3	TRBD1	TGTGCCAGCAGTCCTACGCTGACAGGGTACGTCGGGGACACCATATATTTT	CASSPTLTGYVGDTIYF
NA	TRBV7-3	TRBJ2-5	TRBD2	TGTGCCAGCAGGCTACCGGGACTAGCTGCCGAGACCCAGTACTTC	CASRLPGLAAETQYF
NA	TRBV7-2	TRBJ2-4	TRBD2	TGTGCCAGCAGCCCCCGGACTGGGGGGGAGGCGACCAAAAACATTCAGTACTTC	CASSPRTGGEATKNIQYF
NA	TRBV19	TRBJ2-2	NA	TGTGCCAGTAGTCAGTTCGCCGGGGAGCTGTTTTTT	CASSQFAGELFF
NA	TRBV28	TRBJ2-1	NA	TGTGCCAGCAGTTTAGTAGTCGCCCCCTACAATGAGCAGTTCTTC	CASSLVVAPYNEQFF
NA	TRBV5-8	TRBJ2-7	NA	TGTGCCAGCAGCTTAACATTGCGGTTCTCCTACGAGCAGTACTTC	CASSLTLRFSYEQYF
NA	TRBV5-6	TRBJ1-6	NA	TGTGCCAGCAGCTTGGAGGGACACAACTCCTATAATTCACCCCTCCACTTT	CASSLEGHNSYNSPLHF
NA	TRBV19	TRBJ2-3	NA	TGTGCCAGTAGTCAAAATAGCGGACCCACAGATACGCAGTATTTT	CASSQNSGPTDTQYF
NA	TRBV5-4	TRBJ2-7	NA	TGTGCCAGCAGCTTGGGGAGGGGCGAGCAGTACTTC	CASSLGRGEQYF
NA	TRBV14	TRBJ2-1	TRBD1	TGTGCCAGCAGCCAAGTGGGGACAGACCTCATCAATGAGCAGTTCTTC	CASSQVGTDLINEQFF
NA	TRBV27	TRBJ2-7	NA	TGTGCCAGCAGTACCTCCGCCCCCTCCTACGAGCAGTACTTC	CASSTSAPSYEQYF
NA	TRBV7-9	TRBJ1-1	TRBD1	TGTGCCAGCTATACCGGGACAGAATACATGAACACTGAAGCTTTCTTT	CASYTGTEYMNTEAFF
NA	TRBV10-2	TRBJ2-1	TRBD2	TGCGCCAGCAGTGCGTTGCGGGAGGGCTACAATGAGCAGTTCTTC	CASSALREGYNEQFF
once	TRBV15	TRBJ2-7	NA	TGTGCCACCGGAGACCCAGAGGGAGGCCTCGCCGAGCAGTACTTC	CATGDPEGGLAEQYF
NA	TRBV18	TRBJ1-1	TRBD1	TGTGCCAGCTCACCGAACAGGGGTTCGGTGAACACTGAAGCTTTCTTT	CASSPNRGSVNTEAFF
NA	TRBV29-1	TRBJ2-1	TRBD2	TGCAGCGTTGTAGGACTAGCGGTTCCTAGCTCCTACAATGAGCAGTTCTTC	CSVVGLAVPSSYNEQFF
NA	TRBV6-1	TRBJ1-2	TRBD1	TGTGCCAGCAGGGGACCGGGACAGGGGTTCGATGGCTACACCTTC	CASRGPGQGFDGYTF
NA	TRBV5-7	TRBJ1-6	TRBD1	TGTGCCAGCAGCTGCGGGGGAACAGGGGTTAATTCACCCCTCCACTTT	CASSCGGTGVNSPLHF
NA	TRBV4-1	TRBJ1-5	TRBD1	TGCGCCAGCAGCCAAGGACAGGGATCTCAGCCCCAGCATTTT	CASSQGQGSQPQHF
NA	TRBV27	TRBJ2-7	TRBD1	TGTGCCAGCAGTATTTACGGGACAGGTTTAGTCTACGAGCAGTACTTC	CASSIYGTGLVYEQYF
NA	TRBV19	TRBJ2-1	TRBD1	TGTGCCAGTAGTACGGAACAGGGGAACGATGAGCAGTTCTTC	CASSTEQGNDEQFF
NA	TRBV5-1	TRBJ2-7	TRBD1	TGCGCCAGCAGCCCCTCCACCGGGACAGGCTCCTACGAGCAGTACTTC	CASSPSTGTGSYEQYF
NA	TRBV13	TRBJ1-5	NA	TGTGCCAGCAGCTTAGGACCCAATCAGCCCCAGCATTTT	CASSLGPNQPQHF
NA	TRBV19	TRBJ2-7	NA	TGTGCCAGTAGTATAGGGAGAACCTACGAGCAGTACTTC	CASSIGRTYEQYF
NA	TRBV27	TRBJ2-1	TRBD2	TGTGCCATTAAACCGGGACTAGCGGGAGATGAGCAGTTCTTC	CAIKPGLAGDEQFF